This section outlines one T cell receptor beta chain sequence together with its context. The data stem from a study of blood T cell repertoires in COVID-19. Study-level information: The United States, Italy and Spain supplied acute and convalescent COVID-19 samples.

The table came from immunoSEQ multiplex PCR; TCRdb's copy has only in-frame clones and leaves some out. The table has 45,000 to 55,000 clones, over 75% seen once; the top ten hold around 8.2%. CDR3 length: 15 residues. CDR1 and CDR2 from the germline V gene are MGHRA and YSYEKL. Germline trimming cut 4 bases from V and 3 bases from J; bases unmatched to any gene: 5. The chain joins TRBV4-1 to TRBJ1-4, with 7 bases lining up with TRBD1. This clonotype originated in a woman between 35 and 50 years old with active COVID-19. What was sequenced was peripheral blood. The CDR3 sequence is CASSLTGLANEKLFF. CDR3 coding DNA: TGCGCCAGCAGCCTGACAGGGTTAGCTAATGAAAAACTGTTTTTT.